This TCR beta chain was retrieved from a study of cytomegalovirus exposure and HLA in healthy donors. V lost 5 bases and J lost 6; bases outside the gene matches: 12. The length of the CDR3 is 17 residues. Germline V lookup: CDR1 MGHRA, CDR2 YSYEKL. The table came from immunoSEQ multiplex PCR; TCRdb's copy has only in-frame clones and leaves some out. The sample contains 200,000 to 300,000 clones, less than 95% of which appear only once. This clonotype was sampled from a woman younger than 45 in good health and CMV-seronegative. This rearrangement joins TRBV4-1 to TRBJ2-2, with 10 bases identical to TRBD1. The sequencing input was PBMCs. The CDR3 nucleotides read TGCGCCAGCAGCTTTAGAGACAGGGGGCCCGAGGCCGGGGAGCTGTTTTTT. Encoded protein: CASSFRDRGPEAGELFF.